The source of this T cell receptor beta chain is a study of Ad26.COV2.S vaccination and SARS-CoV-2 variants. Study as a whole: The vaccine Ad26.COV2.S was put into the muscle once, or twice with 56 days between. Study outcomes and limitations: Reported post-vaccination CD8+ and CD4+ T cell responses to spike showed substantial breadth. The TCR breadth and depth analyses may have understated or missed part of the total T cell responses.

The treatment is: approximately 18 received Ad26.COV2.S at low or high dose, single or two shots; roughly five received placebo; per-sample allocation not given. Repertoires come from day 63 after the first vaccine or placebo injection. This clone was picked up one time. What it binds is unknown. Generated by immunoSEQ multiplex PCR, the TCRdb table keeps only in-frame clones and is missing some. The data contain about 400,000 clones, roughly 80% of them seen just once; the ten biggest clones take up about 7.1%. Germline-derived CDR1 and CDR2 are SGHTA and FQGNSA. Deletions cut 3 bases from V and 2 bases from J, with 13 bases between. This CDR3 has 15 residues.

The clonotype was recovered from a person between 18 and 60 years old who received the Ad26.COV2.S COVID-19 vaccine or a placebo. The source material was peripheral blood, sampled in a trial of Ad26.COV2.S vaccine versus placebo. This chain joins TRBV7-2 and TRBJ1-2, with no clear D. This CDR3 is CASSFVSQTNYGYTF. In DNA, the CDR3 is TGTGCCAGCAGCTTCGTTTCTCAGACAAACTATGGCTACACCTTC.